This TCR beta chain was identified in a study of blood T cell repertoires in COVID-19. The CDR3 contains 15 residues. V shed 4 bases and J 7 bases; nucleotides not matched to a gene: 6. Germline V gives CDR1 SEHNR, CDR2 FQNEAQ (reference sequence). Some clones are missing from TCRdb's copy, which holds only in-frame ones; the method was immunoSEQ multiplex PCR. The sample includes about 140,000 clones, about 87% of them seen just once. Material: peripheral blood. The V gene is TRBV7-9, the J gene TRBJ1-6; 8 bases agree with TRBD1. The receptor was derived from a human donor with COVID-19, enrolled during active disease. The donor label of this sample is uncertain. The CDR3 coding sequence is TGTGCCAGCAGCTCCGGACAGGGAGAAAATTCACCCCTCCACTTT. It translates to CASSSGQGENSPLHF.